Each of the 9 T cell receptor beta chains below was sequenced from the same sample in a study of cytomegalovirus exposure and HLA in healthy donors. The PCR used 60 Vbeta and 13 Jbeta primers. TCRdb keeps only in-frame clones here, not all; method: immunoSEQ multiplex PCR. The top ten clones hold 1.3% of a sample with roughly 200,000 clones, around 87% of them seen once. Sequences were obtained from PBMCs. The receptors stem from a man aged 25 to 40 in good health and CMV-seronegative.

This clone appeared a single time. This sequence joins TRBV28 and TRBJ1-2; unclear D gene. The V and J ends lost 2 bases and 2 bases respectively, with 6 bases between them. This CDR3 is built from 13 residues. Germline V CDR1 and CDR2: MDHEN, SYDVKM. This CDR3 reads CASSLPGNYGYTF. Here the CDR3 DNA reads TGTGCCAGCAGTTTACCAGGAAACTATGGCTACACCTTC.

This sequence joins TRBV5-6 and TRBJ1-4; TRBD1 agrees at 9 bases. Germline CDR1 SGHDT, CDR2 YYEEEE. The CDR3 covers 14 residues. The V and J ends lost 3 bases and 5 bases, in that order; junction bases with no gene match: 2. The CDR3 is CASSSGTGNEKLFF. In DNA, the CDR3 is TGTGCCAGCAGCTCCGGGACAGGGAATGAAAAACTGTTTTTT. The whole variable domain, filled in from reference TRBV5-6 and TRBJ1-4, reads DAGVTQSPTHLIKTRGQQVTLRCSPKSGHDTVSWYQQALGQGPQFIFQYYEEEERQRGNFPDRFSGHQFPNYSSELNVNALLLGDSALYLCASSSGTGNEKLFFGSGTQLSVL.

The chain carries TRBV11-2 and TRBJ1-4, with TRBD1 matching over 7 bases. J gave up 4 bases and V 1 base, and 6 bases lay outside the gene matches. The CDR3 is 16 amino acids. CDR1 and CDR2 (germline): SGHAT, FQNNGV. The CDR3 sequence: CASSLGGQVFNEKLFF. DNA of the CDR3: TGTGCCAGCAGCTTAGGTGGACAGGTCTTTAATGAAAAACTGTTTTTT.

J is TRBJ2-1 and V is TRBV5-4; 11 positions agree with TRBD2. V shed 0 bases, J shed 14 bases, and the junction held 7 bases outside the gene matches. The germline CDR1 and CDR2 sequences are SGHNT and YYREEE (reference sequence). The CDR3 loop spans 14 amino acids. The CDR3 sequence is CASSLVGSGRGEFF. The CDR3 bases are TGTGCCAGCAGCTTGGTTGGTAGCGGGAGGGGCGAGTTCTTC.

The J gene is TRBJ2-1, the V gene TRBV4-2, with 7 bases fitting TRBD2. From germline, CDR1 is LGHNA and CDR2 YNFKEQ. The CDR3 is made up of 15 amino acids. V was clipped by 3 bases and J by 5 bases; unmatched bases: 7. DNA of the CDR3: TGTGCCAGCAGCCAGGCTAGCGGATTGGACAATGAGCAGTTCTTC. Amino acids: CASSQASGLDNEQFF.

The J gene is TRBJ2-4, the V gene TRBV7-2, with 7 bases lining up with TRBD1. Germline trimming cut 4 bases from V and 1 base from J; bases unmatched to any gene: 7. The CDR3 is 16 amino acids. CDR1 and CDR2 from the germline V gene are SGHTA and FQGNSA. The CDR3 is CASSYTGVAAKNIQYF. In nucleotides, the CDR3 is TGTGCCAGCAGCTACACAGGGGTGGCGGCCAAAAACATTCAGTACTTC.

The V call is TRBV2, the J call TRBJ1-3; tentatively, D is TRBD1 (5 bases). Germline values: CDR1 SNHLY, CDR2 FYNNEI. The V end was cut by 2 bases, the J end by 0 bases, with 8 bases between. The CDR3 runs to 15 residues. CDR3 protein: CASSEKGLSGNTIYF. CDR3 nucleotides: TGTGCCAGCAGTGAAAAGGGGCTCTCTGGAAACACCATATATTTT.

This chain connects TRBV2 to TRBJ1-1, with 7 positions matching TRBD1. Germline CDR1 reads SNHLY; CDR2 reads FYNNEI. CDR3 length equals 14 residues. The trim removed 6 bases at V and 3 bases at J, leaving 7 bases unmatched. CDR3 nucleotides: TGTGCCAGCAGGGGAGGCAGGGGGGACACTGAAGCTTTCTTT. As protein: CASRGGRGDTEAFF.

CDR3 coding DNA: TGTGCCAGCAGCGTAGAGATGACAGGGGGCGAAGAGACCCAGTACTTC. Its translation: CASSVEMTGGEETQYF. The J gene is TRBJ2-5, the V gene TRBV9; 10 bases line up with TRBD1. J was trimmed by 3 bases and V by 0 bases; bases with no gene match: 5. In germline, CDR1 is SGDLS, CDR2 YYNGEE. This CDR3 region has 16 residues. Based on the CDR3 plus reference TRBV9 and TRBJ2-5, the full variable domain is DSGVTQTPKHLITATGQRVTLRCSPRSGDLSVYWYQQSLDQGLQFLIQYYNGEERAKGNILERFSAQQFPDLHSELNLSSLELGDSALYFCASSVEMTGGEETQYFGPGTRLLVL.